The source of this T cell receptor beta chain is a study of blood T cell repertoires in COVID-19. Across the whole study: Spain, Italy and the United States supplied samples that represented acute and convalescent COVID-19.

This clone was observed a few times. Assay used: immunoSEQ multiplex PCR; TCRdb lists only in-frame clones, some missing. Here the sample spans fewer than 120,000 clones, about 75% being singletons. The clonotype comes from a woman older than 75 with active or convalescent COVID-19. Sequenced material: peripheral blood.

As DNA, the CDR3 is TGTGCCAGCAGCCCAAACCGCAGGGGGCGGGGGGAGACCCAGTACTTC. This translates into CASSPNRRGRGETQYF. This chain joins TRBV7-2 and TRBJ2-5; D is possibly TRBD1 (8 bases). Looked up from germline, CDR1 is SGHTA and CDR2 is FQGNSA. CDR3 length: 16 amino acids. V lost 5 bases and J lost 5, with 21 bases in between.